Below are 7 T cell receptor beta chains sequenced from a single sample in a study of shared clonotypes between healthy human individuals. Only in-frame clones appear in the TCRdb table, and some are missing; sequencing was by immunoSEQ multiplex PCR. The sample shows around 1,000,000 clones, approximately 75% of them seen only once. The sample taken for sequencing was memory CD4+ T cells from PBMCs. Subset meaning: CD45RA-negative fraction. The origin of the receptors is a man younger than 30 in good health. Some clones in this sample may be carry-over from other donors' samples.

This chain uses TRBV7-2 with TRBJ2-7, with D unresolved. The CDR3 has 14 amino acids. Trimming removed 3 bases at V and 2 bases at J, with 11 bases between. The germline CDR1 and CDR2 sequences are SGHTA and FQGNSA. As DNA, the CDR3 is TGTGCCAGCAGCTTGACCTACCATACCTACGAGCAGTACTTC. Its translation is CASSLTYHTYEQYF.

The V gene is TRBV6-4, the J gene TRBJ2-3; perhaps TRBD2 as D (7 bases). This CDR3 has 15 amino acids. Between the trimmed V and J ends, which lost 9 bases and 2 bases, there was a span of 18 bases. Looked up from germline, CDR1 is MRHNA and CDR2 is SNTAGT. CDR3 in amino acids: CASARGAGNTDTQYF. Here the CDR3 DNA reads TGTGCCAGTGCCCGGGGGGCAGGGAACACAGATACGCAGTATTTT.

This chain links TRBV5-1 with TRBJ1-5; D possibly corresponds to TRBD1 (6 bases). This CDR3 is built from 15 residues. The V and J ends lost 4 bases and 2 bases respectively, with 13 bases between them. CDR1 and CDR2 (germline): SGHRS, YFSETQ. The CDR3 loop is CASSPVGGGNQPQHF. CDR3 coding DNA: TGCGCCAGCAGCCCGGTAGGGGGGGGCAATCAGCCCCAGCATTTT.

The chain has TRBV4-2 and TRBJ1-4; TRBD1 is a possible D gene (5 bases). Germline-derived CDR1 and CDR2 are LGHNA and YNFKEQ. This CDR3 is built from 15 residues. V lost 2 bases, J lost 7 bases, and 14 bases lay in between. The CDR3 is CASSQQGQLGEKLFF. The CDR3 DNA follows: TGTGCCAGCAGCCAACAGGGTCAGTTAGGTGAAAAACTGTTTTTT.

The rearrangement links TRBV30 to TRBJ2-1; weak D call: TRBD2 (6 bases). The germline CDR1 and CDR2 sequences are GTSNPN and SVGIG (reference sequence). Between the trimmed V and J ends, which lost 4 bases and 0 bases, there was a span of 10 bases. This CDR3 comprises 14 residues. The CDR3 is CAWIKEGSYNEQFF. The CDR3 DNA follows: TGTGCCTGGATTAAGGAGGGCTCCTACAATGAGCAGTTCTTC.

The gene calls are TRBV10-3 and TRBJ2-1, with TRBD2 matching 14 bases. Germline CDR1 is ENHRY and CDR2 is SYGVKD. This CDR3 region has 17 residues. The ends lost 5 bases at V and 5 bases at J; junction bases unmatched: 8. CDR3 nucleotides: TGTGCCATCAGTCCGGGACTAGCGGGAGTTCGGGACAATGAGCAGTTCTTC. Its translation: CAISPGLAGVRDNEQFF.

The gene calls are TRBV5-1 and TRBJ2-7; 7 positions agree with TRBD1. This CDR3 is 12 amino acids long. With V trimmed by 4 bases and J by 9 bases, 7 bases remained unmatched. Germline V gene sequence: CDR1 SGHRS, CDR2 YFSETQ. CDR3 coding DNA: TGCGCCAGCAGCGAGCCACAGGGGTGGCAGTACTTC. This gives the protein CASSEPQGWQYF. The complete variable domain, with remaining parts taken from reference TRBV5-1 and TRBJ2-7, reads KAGVTQTPRYLIKTRGQQVTLSCSPISGHRSVSWYQQTPGQGLQFLFEYFSETQRNKGNFPGRFSGRQFSNSRSEMNVSTLELGDSALYLCASSEPQGWQYFGPGTRLTVT.